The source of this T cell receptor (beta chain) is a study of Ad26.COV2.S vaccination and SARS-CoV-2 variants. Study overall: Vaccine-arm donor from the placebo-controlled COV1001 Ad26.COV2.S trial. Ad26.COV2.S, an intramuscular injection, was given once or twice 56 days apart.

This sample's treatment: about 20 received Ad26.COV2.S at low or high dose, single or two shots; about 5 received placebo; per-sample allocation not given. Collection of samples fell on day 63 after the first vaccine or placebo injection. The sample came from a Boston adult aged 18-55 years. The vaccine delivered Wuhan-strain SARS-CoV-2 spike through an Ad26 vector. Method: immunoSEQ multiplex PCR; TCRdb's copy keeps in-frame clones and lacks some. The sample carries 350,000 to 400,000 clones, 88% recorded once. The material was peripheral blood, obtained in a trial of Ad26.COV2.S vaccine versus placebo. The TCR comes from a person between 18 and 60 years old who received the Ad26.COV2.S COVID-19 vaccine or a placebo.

The CDR3 spells CASSPHLTNTEAFF. The CDR3 DNA follows: TGTGCCAGCAGCCCCCACCTCACGAACACTGAAGCTTTCTTT. The gene calls are TRBV3-1 (or the pseudogene TRBV3-2) and TRBJ1-1; D is uncertain. Trimming pared 4 bases from V and 1 base from J, leaving 10 bases between. Germline V lookup: CDR1 LGHDT, CDR2 YNNKEL (reference sequence). This CDR3 is 14 amino acids long.